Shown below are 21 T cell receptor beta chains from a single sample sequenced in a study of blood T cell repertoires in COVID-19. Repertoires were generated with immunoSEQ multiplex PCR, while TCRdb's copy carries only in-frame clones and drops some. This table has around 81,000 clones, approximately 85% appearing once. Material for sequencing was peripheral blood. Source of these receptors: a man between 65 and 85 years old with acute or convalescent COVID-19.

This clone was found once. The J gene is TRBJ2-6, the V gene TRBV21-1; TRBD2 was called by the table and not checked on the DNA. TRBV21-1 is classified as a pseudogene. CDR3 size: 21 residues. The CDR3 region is CASSKVGASGGGSSGANVLTF. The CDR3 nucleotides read TGTGCCAGCAGCAAAGTTGGCGCAAGCGGGGGTGGAAGCTCTGGGGCCAACGTCCTGACTTTC.

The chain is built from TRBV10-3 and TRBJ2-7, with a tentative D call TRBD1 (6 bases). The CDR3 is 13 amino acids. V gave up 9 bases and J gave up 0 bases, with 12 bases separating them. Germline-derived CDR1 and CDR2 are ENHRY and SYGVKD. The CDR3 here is CAMGETGSYEQYF. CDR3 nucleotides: TGTGCCATGGGAGAGACAGGCTCCTACGAGCAGTACTTC.

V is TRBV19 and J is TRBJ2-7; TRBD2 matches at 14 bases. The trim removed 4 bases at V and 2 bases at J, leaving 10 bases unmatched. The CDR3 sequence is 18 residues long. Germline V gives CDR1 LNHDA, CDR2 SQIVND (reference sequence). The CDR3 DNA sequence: TGTGCCAGTAGTACCGGACTAGCGGGGGGAACACTTACCTACGAGCAGTACTTC. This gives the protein CASSTGLAGGTLTYEQYF. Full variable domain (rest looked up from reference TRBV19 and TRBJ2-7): DGGITQSPKYLFRKEGQNVTLSCEQNLNHDAMYWYRQDPGQGLRLIYYSQIVNDFQKGDIAEGYSVSREKKESFPLTVTSAQKNPTAFYLCASSTGLAGGTLTYEQYFGPGTRLTVT.

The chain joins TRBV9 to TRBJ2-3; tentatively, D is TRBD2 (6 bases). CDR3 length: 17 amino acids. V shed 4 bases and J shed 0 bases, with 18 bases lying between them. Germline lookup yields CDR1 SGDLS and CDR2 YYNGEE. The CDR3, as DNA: TGTGCCAGCAGCTCGGGACTCAACCAACAAAGCACAGATACGCAGTATTTT. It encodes CASSSGLNQQSTDTQYF.

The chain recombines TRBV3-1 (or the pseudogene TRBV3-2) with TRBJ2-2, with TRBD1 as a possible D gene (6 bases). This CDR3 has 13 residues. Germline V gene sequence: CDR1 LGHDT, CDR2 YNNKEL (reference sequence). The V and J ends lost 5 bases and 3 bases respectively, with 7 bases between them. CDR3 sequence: CASSWGHTGELFF. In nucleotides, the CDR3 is TGTGCCAGCAGCTGGGGGCACACCGGGGAGCTGTTTTTT.

CDR3 DNA sequence: TGTGCCAGCAGCCAAGAAAAGGAGACAGATACGCAGTATTTT. It translates to CASSQEKETDTQYF. V and J are TRBV3-1 (or the pseudogene TRBV3-2) and TRBJ2-3; unclear D gene. Germline V gene lookup returns CDR1 LGHDT and CDR2 YNNKEL (reference sequence). CDR3 length equals 14 residues. V was clipped by 0 bases and J by 3 bases, with 7 bases between them.

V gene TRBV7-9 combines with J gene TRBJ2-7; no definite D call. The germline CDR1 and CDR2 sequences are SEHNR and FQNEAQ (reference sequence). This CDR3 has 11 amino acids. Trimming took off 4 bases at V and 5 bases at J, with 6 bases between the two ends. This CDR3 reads CASSWLDEQYF. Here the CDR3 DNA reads TGTGCCAGCAGCTGGTTAGACGAGCAGTACTTC.

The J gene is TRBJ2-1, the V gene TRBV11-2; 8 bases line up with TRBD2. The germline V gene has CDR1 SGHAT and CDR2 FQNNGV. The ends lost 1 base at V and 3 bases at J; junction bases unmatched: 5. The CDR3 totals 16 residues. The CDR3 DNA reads TGTGCCAGCAGCTTAGCAGTACTAGCGGTCTACAATGAGCAGTTCTTC. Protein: CASSLAVLAVYNEQFF.

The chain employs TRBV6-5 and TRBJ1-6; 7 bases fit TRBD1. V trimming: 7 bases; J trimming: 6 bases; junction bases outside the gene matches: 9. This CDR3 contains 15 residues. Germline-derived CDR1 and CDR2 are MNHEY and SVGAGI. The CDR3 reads CASTEQTGVNSPLHF. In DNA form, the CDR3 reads TGTGCCAGCACCGAACAAACAGGGGTTAATTCACCCCTCCACTTT.

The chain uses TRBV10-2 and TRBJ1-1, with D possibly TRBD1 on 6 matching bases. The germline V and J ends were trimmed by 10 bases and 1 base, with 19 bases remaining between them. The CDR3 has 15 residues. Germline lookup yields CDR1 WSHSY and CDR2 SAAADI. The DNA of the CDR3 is TGCGCCACCGGGACACTTGTGTGGTCGAACACTGAAGCTTTCTTT. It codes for CATGTLVWSNTEAFF.

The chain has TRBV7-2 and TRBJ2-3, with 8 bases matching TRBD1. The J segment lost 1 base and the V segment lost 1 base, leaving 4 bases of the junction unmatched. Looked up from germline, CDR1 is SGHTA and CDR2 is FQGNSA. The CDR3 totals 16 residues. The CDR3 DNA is TGTGCCAGCAGCTTAGGGGACAGGTTCGGCACAGATACGCAGTATTTT. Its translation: CASSLGDRFGTDTQYF.

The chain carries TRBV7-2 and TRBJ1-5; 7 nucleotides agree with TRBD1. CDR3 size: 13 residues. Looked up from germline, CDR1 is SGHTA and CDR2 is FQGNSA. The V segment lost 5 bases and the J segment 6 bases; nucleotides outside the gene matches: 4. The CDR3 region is CASSQDRVQPQHF. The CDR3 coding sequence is TGTGCCAGCAGCCAAGACAGGGTTCAGCCCCAGCATTTT.

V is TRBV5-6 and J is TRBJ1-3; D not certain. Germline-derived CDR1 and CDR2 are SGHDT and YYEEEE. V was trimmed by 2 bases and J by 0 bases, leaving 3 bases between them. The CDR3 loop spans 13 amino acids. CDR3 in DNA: TGTGCCAGCAGCTTTAACTCTGGAAACACCATATATTTT. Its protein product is CASSFNSGNTIYF.

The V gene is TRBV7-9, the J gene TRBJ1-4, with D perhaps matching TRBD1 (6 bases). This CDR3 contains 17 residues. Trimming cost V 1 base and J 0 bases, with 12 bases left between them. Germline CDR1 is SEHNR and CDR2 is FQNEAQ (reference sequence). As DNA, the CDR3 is TGTGCCAGCAGCTTAGTCACAGGGCCCACAACTAATGAAAAACTGTTTTTT. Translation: CASSLVTGPTTNEKLFF.

CDR3 loop: CASSLMGQGIFDEQFF. In DNA form, the CDR3 reads TGTGCCAGCAGCCTCATGGGACAGGGGATTTTCGATGAGCAGTTCTTC. The chain employs TRBV3-1 (or the pseudogene TRBV3-2) and TRBJ2-1; 10 bases are a match to TRBD1. V lost 4 bases and J lost 8; bases outside the gene matches: 11. Germline CDR1 and CDR2: LGHDT and YNNKEL (reference sequence). The CDR3 is 16 amino acids.

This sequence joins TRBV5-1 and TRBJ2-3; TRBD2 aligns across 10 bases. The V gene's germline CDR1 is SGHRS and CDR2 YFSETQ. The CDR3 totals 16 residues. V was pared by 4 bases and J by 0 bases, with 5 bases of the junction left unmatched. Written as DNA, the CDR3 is TGCGCCAGCAGCGGGTCAGCGGGAGGGAGCACAGATACGCAGTATTTT. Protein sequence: CASSGSAGGSTDTQYF.

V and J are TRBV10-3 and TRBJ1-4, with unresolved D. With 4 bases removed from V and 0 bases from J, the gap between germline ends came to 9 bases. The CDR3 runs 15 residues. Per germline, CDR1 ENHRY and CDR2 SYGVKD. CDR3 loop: CAISGRNATNEKLFF. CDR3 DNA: TGTGCCATCAGTGGCAGGAATGCAACTAATGAAAAACTGTTTTTT.

CDR3 nucleotide sequence: TGTGCCAGCAGCTTAGTTGGACTCAATGACCCCACTAATGAAAAACTGTTTTTT. Protein: CASSLVGLNDPTNEKLFF. This rearrangement joins TRBV11-2 to TRBJ1-4; D is undetermined. Germline-derived CDR1 and CDR2 are SGHAT and FQNNGV. V lost 1 base and J lost 2, with 17 bases in between. This CDR3 spans 18 amino acids.

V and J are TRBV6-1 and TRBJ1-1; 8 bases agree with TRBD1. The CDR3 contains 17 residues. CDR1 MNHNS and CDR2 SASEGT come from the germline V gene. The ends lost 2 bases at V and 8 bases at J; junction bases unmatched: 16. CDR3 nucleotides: TGTGCCAGCAGTGAATTCGGGCAGGGGGCGGGGAAGAAGGAAGCTTTCTTT. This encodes CASSEFGQGAGKKEAFF.

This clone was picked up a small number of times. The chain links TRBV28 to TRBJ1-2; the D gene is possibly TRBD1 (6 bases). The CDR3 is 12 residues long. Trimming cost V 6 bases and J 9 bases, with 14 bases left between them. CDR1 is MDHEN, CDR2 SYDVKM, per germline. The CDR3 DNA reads TGTGCCAGCAGGGGGGTGGGGACAAGCTACACCTTC. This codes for CASRGVGTSYTF.

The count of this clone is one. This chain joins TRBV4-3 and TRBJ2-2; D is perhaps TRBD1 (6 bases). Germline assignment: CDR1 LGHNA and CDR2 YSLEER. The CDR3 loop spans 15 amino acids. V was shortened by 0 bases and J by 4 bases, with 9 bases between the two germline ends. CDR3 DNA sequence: TGCGCCAGCAGCCAAGAACAGGGATTCACCGGGGAGCTGTTTTTT. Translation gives CASSQEQGFTGELFF.